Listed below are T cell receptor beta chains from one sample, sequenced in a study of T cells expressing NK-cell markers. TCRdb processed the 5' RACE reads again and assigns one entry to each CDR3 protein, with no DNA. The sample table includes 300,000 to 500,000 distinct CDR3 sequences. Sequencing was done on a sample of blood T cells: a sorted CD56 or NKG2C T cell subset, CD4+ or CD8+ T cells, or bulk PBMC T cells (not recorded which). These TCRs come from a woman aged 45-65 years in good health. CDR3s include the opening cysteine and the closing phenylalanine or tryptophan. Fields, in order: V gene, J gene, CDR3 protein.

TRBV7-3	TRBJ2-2	CASSTTGVGTGELFF
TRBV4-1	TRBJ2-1	CASSQSSGGRGNEQFF
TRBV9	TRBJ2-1	CASSVVGLAVYNEQFF
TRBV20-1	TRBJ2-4	CSATQGFAKNIQYF
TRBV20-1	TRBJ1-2	CSANAGQGFGGYTF
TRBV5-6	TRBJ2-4	CASSSIGVAKNIQYF
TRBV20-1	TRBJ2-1	CSASGLVHEQFF
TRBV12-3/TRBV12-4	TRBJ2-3	CASSGAPISLSTDTQYF
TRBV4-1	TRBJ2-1	CASSQEGPSYNEQFF
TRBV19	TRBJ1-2	CASARDGQNYGYTF
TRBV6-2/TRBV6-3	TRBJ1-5	CASSSRGASNQPQHF
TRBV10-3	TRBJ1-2	CAINPGQVGYTF
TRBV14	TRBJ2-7	CASSQGIAGAHEQYF
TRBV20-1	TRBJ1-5	CSARELDGGGGNQPQHF
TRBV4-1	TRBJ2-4	CASSQEISLAGDYGAKNIQYF
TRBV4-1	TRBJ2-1	CASSQDQETGAYNEQFF
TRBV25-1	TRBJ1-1	CASSNINTEAFF
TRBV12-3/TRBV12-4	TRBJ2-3	CASMRRNTDTQYF
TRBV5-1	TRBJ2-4	CASSLSRVGNIQYF
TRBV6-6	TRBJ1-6	CASRFPGPRSPLHF
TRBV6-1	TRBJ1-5	CASSARSSNQPQHF
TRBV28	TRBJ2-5	CASSQDRGGGQETQYF
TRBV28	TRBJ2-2	CASSLFYTGELFF
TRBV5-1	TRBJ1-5	CASSLAGGGRQPQHF
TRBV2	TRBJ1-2	CASSDRGLGYTF
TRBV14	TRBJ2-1	CASSPTGLVGNEQFF
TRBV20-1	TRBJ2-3	CSPVGRLAGGGTDTQYF
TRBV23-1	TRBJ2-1	CASSQSIGDNEQFF
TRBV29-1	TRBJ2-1	CSVENRASSYNEQFF
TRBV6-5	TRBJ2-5	CASSYAPQGPYQETQYF
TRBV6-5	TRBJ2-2	CASSYSTSTGELFF
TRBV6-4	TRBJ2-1	CASSDGGLPNEQFF
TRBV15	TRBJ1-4	CATSKDRTRGEKLFF
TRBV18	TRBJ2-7	CASSPLGPGTNPYEQYF
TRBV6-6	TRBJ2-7	CASSSGLAGLSYEQYF
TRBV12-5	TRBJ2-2	CASGLKWGQGDPGELFF
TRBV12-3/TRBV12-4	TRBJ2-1	CASSSTQSLGRYEQFF
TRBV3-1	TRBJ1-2	CASSQDLNLLGGYTF
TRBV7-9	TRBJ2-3	CASRQGAADTQYF
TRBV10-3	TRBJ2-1	CATERRLAGYNEQFF
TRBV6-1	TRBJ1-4	CASSEKGTKLFF
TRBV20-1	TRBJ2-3	CSASAEAHGLDTQYF
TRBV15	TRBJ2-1	CATSRGAAGPSYNEQFF
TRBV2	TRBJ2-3	CARTGDNGDTQYF
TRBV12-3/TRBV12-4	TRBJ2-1	CASKKTAPYNEQFF
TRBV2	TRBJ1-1	CASSVYRISEAFF
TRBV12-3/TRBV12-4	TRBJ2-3	CASSLETGMDTQYF
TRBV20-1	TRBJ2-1	CSAPGTSGWGPHNEQFF
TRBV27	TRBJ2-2	CASSSGTQTSGELFF
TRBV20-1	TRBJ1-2	CSARDLAGLYGYTF
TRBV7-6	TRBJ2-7	CASRRIAGAVYEQYF
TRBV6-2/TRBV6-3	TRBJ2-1	CASYGFRTVTIEQFF